The 14 T cell receptor beta chains below all came from one sample that was sequenced in a study of shared clonotypes between healthy human individuals (TCRdb year 2020). Libraries were built with the immunoSEQ multiplex PCR assay. In its TCRdb copy, this immuneACCESS table keeps in-frame sequences only and misses some clones. Where compared with another copy, unresolved V genes explain less than half of these, and the others have no known cause. For this sample there are 330,000 or so clones; less than 85% appear just once. The ten largest make up 10% of the sample. The sample comprised memory CD4+ T cells sorted from blood. The sample's cell subset or site label is to be understood as: CD45RA-negative fraction. The origin of the receptors is a man between 25 and 39 years old in good health.

This chain connects TRBV19 to TRBJ2-1; D remains unclear. V gave up 5 bases and J gave up 4 bases, with 9 bases separating them. Germline assignment: CDR1 LNHDA and CDR2 SQIVND (reference sequence). The CDR3 covers 13 residues. The CDR3 coding sequence is TGTGCCAGTAGTCTTGACCGATACAATGAGCAGTTCTTC. Its protein is CASSLDRYNEQFF.

The genes are TRBV28 and TRBJ1-2, with a possible D match to TRBD1 (5 bases). The CDR3 length is 14 residues. With 3 bases removed from V and 6 bases from J, the gap between germline ends came to 14 bases. The germline gives CDR1 MDHEN, CDR2 SYDVKM. The CDR3 DNA follows: TGTGCCAGCAGTTTTACCGGGGCCCTCCATGGCTACACCTTC. It codes for CASSFTGALHGYTF.

This clone appeared a single time. The V and J genes are TRBV19 and TRBJ2-1; 11 nucleotides match TRBD2. The CDR3 runs 15 residues. Unmatched junction bases numbered 1, after V lost 6 bases and J lost 0 bases. CDR1 is LNHDA and CDR2 is SQIVND in the germline V gene (reference sequence). The CDR3 nucleotides are TGTGCCAGTAGCACTAGCGGGAGCTCCTACAATGAGCAGTTCTTC. Its protein product is CASSTSGSSYNEQFF.

The chain has TRBV18 and TRBJ2-7, with TRBD1 identical over 9 bases. J lost 2 bases, V lost 2 bases, and 1 base had no gene match. Germline V gene lookup returns CDR1 KGHSH and CDR2 LQKENI. The CDR3 length is 14 residues. The CDR3 here is CASSPRTGAYEQYF. CDR3 sequence (DNA): TGTGCCAGCTCACCAAGGACAGGGGCCTACGAGCAGTACTTC.

The CDR3 region is CASRRAGMNTGELFF. CDR3 DNA: TGTGCCAGCAGGCGAGCGGGAATGAACACCGGGGAGCTGTTTTTT. The gene calls are TRBV6-5 and TRBJ2-2; 7 nucleotides agree with TRBD2. The CDR3 covers 15 residues. The germline gives CDR1 MNHEY, CDR2 SVGAGI. Trimming removed 6 bases from V and 1 base from J; junction bases left unmatched: 5.

Comment on this clone: This specimen includes other DNA sequences encoding the same CDR3. The rearrangement joins TRBV5-1 to TRBJ2-7; D unresolved. This CDR3 is 14 amino acids long. In germline, CDR1 is SGHRS, CDR2 YFSETQ. V was pared by 0 bases and J by 1 base, with 8 bases between. The CDR3 DNA sequence: TGCGCCAGCAGCTTGGAACCGGGTTCCTACGAGCAGTACTTC. Amino acids: CASSLEPGSYEQYF.

This sequence joins TRBV4-1 and TRBJ1-3, with D perhaps matching TRBD1 (5 bases). Trimming stripped 6 bases from V and 0 bases from J, with 15 bases between. Germline V lookup: CDR1 MGHRA, CDR2 YSYEKL. The CDR3 is 16 residues long. The CDR3 DNA reads TGCGCCAGCAGAGAACGGAGACAGTTCTCTGGAAACACCATATATTTT. The encoded protein is CASRERRQFSGNTIYF.

This clone was seen only a few times. V is TRBV18 and J is TRBJ2-2, with 10 bases matching TRBD1. With V trimmed by 2 bases and J by 5 bases, 5 bases remained unmatched. Germline V gene data show CDR1 as KGHSH and CDR2 as LQKENI. The CDR3 consists of 16 residues. Here the CDR3 reads CASSPGDRGRTGELFF. CDR3 nucleotide sequence: TGTGCCAGCTCACCAGGGGACAGGGGAAGAACCGGGGAGCTGTTTTTT.

The chain employs TRBV13 and TRBJ2-1, with D hard to call. The CDR3 has 15 residues. With 5 bases removed from V and 8 bases from J, the gap between germline ends came to 19 bases. The germline gives CDR1 PRHDT, CDR2 FYEKMQ (reference sequence). The CDR3 bases are TGTGCCAGCAGCCCCCCGCGTCCGTCACGGGATGAGCAGTTCTTC. It codes for CASSPPRPSRDEQFF.

The CDR3 loop reads CASSATGGRGEQYF. The CDR3 nucleotides are TGTGCCAGCTCAGCTACAGGGGGACGAGGGGAGCAGTACTTC. J is TRBJ2-7 and V is TRBV18, with TRBD1 identical over 8 bases. The V gene's germline CDR1 is KGHSH and CDR2 LQKENI. V shed 5 bases and J 7 bases; nucleotides not matched to a gene: 10. This CDR3 comprises 14 residues.

The V and J genes are TRBV30 and TRBJ2-2; possible D gene TRBD1, 6 bases. Germline V CDR1 and CDR2: GTSNPN, SVGIG (reference sequence). Trimming removed 3 bases at V and 8 bases at J, with 13 bases between. The CDR3 is made up of 13 amino acids. This chain's CDR3 is CAWRTGLSGELFF. The CDR3 coding sequence is TGTGCCTGGAGAACAGGGTTGAGTGGGGAGCTGTTTTTT.

The chain carries TRBV19 and TRBJ1-5; tentatively, D is TRBD1 (5 bases). CDR1 LNHDA and CDR2 SQIVND come from the germline V gene (reference sequence). The CDR3 runs 13 residues. V was cut by 6 bases and J by 6 bases, with 12 bases left in between. The CDR3 loop is CASRGTRTQPQHF. For the CDR3, the DNA is TGTGCCAGTAGGGGGACCCGCACTCAGCCCCAGCATTTT.

V and J are TRBV29-1 and TRBJ2-2, with 7 bases fitting TRBD1. From germline, CDR1 is SQVTM and CDR2 ANQGSEA. After removal of 7 bases from V and 7 bases from J, the junction contained 15 bases not matched to a gene. The CDR3 has 15 amino acids. CDR3 in amino acids: CSARSPRTGRGELFF. The CDR3 DNA sequence: TGCAGCGCTAGGAGCCCCAGGACAGGCCGCGGGGAGCTGTTTTTT.

This chain links TRBV29-1 with TRBJ1-1, with D uncertain. V was trimmed by 3 bases and J by 5 bases, leaving 10 bases between them. In germline, CDR1 is SQVTM, CDR2 ANQGSEA. CDR3 length: 12 amino acids. The CDR3 bases are TGCAGCGTTGATGCCCTAAGGACTGAAGCTTTCTTT. This encodes CSVDALRTEAFF.